One sample yielded the 25 T cell receptor beta chains listed below, sequenced in a study of Ad26.COV2.S vaccination and SARS-CoV-2 variants (dated by TCRdb to the early 2020s). Preparation of the library involved the immunoSEQ multiplex PCR assay. This immuneACCESS table, as held by TCRdb, lists in-frame sequences with V and J called but not all clones. Of the missing ones, under half trace to an unresolved V gene in checked studies; the others have no known cause. Present in this sample are hundreds of thousands of clones, roughly 90% of which were seen just once. In total, the top ten clones hold approximately 1.5% of the sample. This sample's treatment or condition label indicates: 19 received Ad26.COV2.S at low or high dose, single or two shots; about 5 received placebo; per-sample allocation not given. Repertoires of vaccine and placebo recipients were sequenced from samples collected on day 63 after the first injection.

Specimen: peripheral blood, collected in a trial of Ad26.COV2.S vaccine versus placebo. The receptor source for this set is a person aged 18 to 65 who received the Ad26.COV2.S COVID-19 vaccine or a placebo.

The rearrangement joins TRBV10-3 to TRBJ2-1; tentatively, D is TRBD1 or TRBD2 (5 bases each). The CDR3 runs to 13 residues. Trimming shortened V by 7 bases and J by 9 bases, and 16 bases separated the two germline ends. Per the germline V gene, CDR1 is ENHRY and CDR2 is SYGVKD. DNA for the CDR3: TGTGCCATCACCTGGGACCCAAGTGGTGAGCAGTTCTTC. It yields the protein CAITWDPSGEQFF.

The chain couples TRBV18 to TRBJ2-1; D gene ambiguous. The germline V gene has CDR1 KGHSH and CDR2 LQKENI. This CDR3 is built from 13 residues. V lost 2 bases to trimming and J lost 5 bases, with 7 bases between them. The CDR3 DNA sequence: TGTGCCAGCTCACCAGGATCCCACAATGAGCAGTTCTTC. Amino acids: CASSPGSHNEQFF.

The chain joins TRBV19 to TRBJ1-4; 9 bases match TRBD1. The CDR3 is 14 amino acids. V lost 5 bases to trimming and J lost 5 bases; unmatched junction nucleotides: 3. Germline V gene lookup returns CDR1 LNHDA and CDR2 SQIVND (reference sequence). CDR3 DNA: TGTGCCAGTAGTCAAGGACAGGGGAATGAAAAACTGTTTTTT. Residues: CASSQGQGNEKLFF.

This clone was picked up one time. This chain links TRBV6-5 with TRBJ2-4, with D possibly being TRBD1 (5 bases). Germline V gives CDR1 MNHEY, CDR2 SVGAGI. There are 15 residues in the CDR3. Trimming removed 0 bases at V and 6 bases at J, with 12 bases between. CDR3 bases: TGTGCCAGCAGTTACTCGTCAGGGTCGGCAAACATTCAGTACTTC. Its translation is CASSYSSGSANIQYF.

This chain joins TRBV18 and TRBJ2-1, with 10 bases that match TRBD2. Trimming removed 5 bases from V and 9 bases from J; junction bases left unmatched: 13. The CDR3 is made up of 16 amino acids. Germline V gene data show CDR1 as KGHSH and CDR2 as LQKENI. The CDR3 loop reads CASSESSLAGVSEQFF. In DNA form, the CDR3 reads TGTGCCAGCTCAGAGTCATCCCTAGCGGGAGTCAGTGAGCAGTTCTTC.

Concerning this clone itself: This sample also contains other DNA sequences that code for the same CDR3. The chain joins TRBV9 to TRBJ1-3; D gene unclear. Between the trimmed V and J ends, which lost 0 bases and 4 bases, there was a span of 8 bases. Germline values: CDR1 SGDLS, CDR2 YYNGEE. This CDR3 region has 14 residues. The CDR3 coding sequence is TGTGCCAGCAGCGTAGAGGCAACCGGAAACACCATATATTTT. Protein: CASSVEATGNTIYF. Combining the CDR3 with reference TRBV9 and TRBJ1-3 gives the whole variable domain DSGVTQTPKHLITATGQRVTLRCSPRSGDLSVYWYQQSLDQGLQFLIQYYNGEERAKGNILERFSAQQFPDLHSELNLSSLELGDSALYFCASSVEATGNTIYFGEGSWLTVV.

This CDR3 reads CASRAGVGTWLNEQFF. CDR3 nucleotides: TGTGCCAGCAGGGCGGGAGTCGGAACATGGCTCAATGAGCAGTTCTTC. J is TRBJ2-1 and V is TRBV5-4, with 7 bases matching TRBD2. The CDR3 contains 16 residues. Germline V gives CDR1 SGHNT, CDR2 YYREEE (reference sequence). V lost 5 bases to trimming and J lost 6 bases; unmatched junction nucleotides: 14.

The chain carries TRBV11-2 and TRBJ2-5; D not certain. CDR1 is SGHAT and CDR2 is FQNNGV in the germline V gene. The germline V and J ends were trimmed by 0 bases and 4 bases, with 6 bases remaining between them. The CDR3 has 13 residues. CDR3 DNA sequence: TGTGCCAGCAGCTTAGACCCGGCAGAGACCCAGTACTTC. Its protein product is CASSLDPAETQYF.

The genes are TRBV5-8 and TRBJ2-2, with 7 nucleotides matching TRBD2. Germline CDR1 reads SGHTS; CDR2 reads YDEGEE. V shed 0 bases, J shed 4 bases, and the junction held 0 bases outside the gene matches. The CDR3 loop spans 14 amino acids. The CDR3 sequence is CASSLGTSTGELFF. CDR3 DNA sequence: TGTGCCAGCAGCTTGGGGACTAGCACCGGGGAGCTGTTTTTT.

The chain couples TRBV5-6 to TRBJ1-6; D is perhaps TRBD1 (6 bases). Germline-derived CDR1 and CDR2 are SGHDT and YYEEEE. CDR3 size: 15 residues. V lost 4 bases and J lost 9, with 17 bases in between. The CDR3 sequence is CASSRRDGGRSPLHF. CDR3 DNA sequence: TGTGCCAGCAGCCGAAGGGACGGGGGGCGTTCACCCCTCCACTTT.

This chain links TRBV12-3 or TRBV12-4 with TRBJ2-3; D remains unclear. The CDR3 runs 12 residues. The V end lost 6 bases, the J end lost 4 bases, and 8 bases lay between the germline ends. The CDR3 is CASSSLADTQYF. CDR3 in DNA: TGTGCCAGCAGCTCGTTGGCAGATACGCAGTATTTT.

There are a few counts of this clone. V usage is TRBV2 and J usage is TRBJ2-2, with D possibly being TRBD1 or TRBD2 (5 bases each). V was trimmed by 2 bases and J by 7 bases, leaving 14 bases between them. The CDR3 is 15 amino acids. Germline CDR1 SNHLY, CDR2 FYNNEI. The CDR3 region has the DNA TGTGCCAGCAGTGAAAATCTGGGGGTGGGCGGGGAGCTGTTTTTT. This codes for CASSENLGVGGELFF.

The V gene is TRBV10-3, the J gene TRBJ2-3; 10 nucleotides align to TRBD2. V shed 6 bases, J shed 6 bases, and the junction held 9 bases outside the gene matches. There are 15 residues in the CDR3. CDR1 is ENHRY and CDR2 is SYGVKD in the germline V gene. This CDR3 is CAISLLAGERDTQYF. CDR3 in DNA: TGTGCCATCAGCCTGCTAGCGGGGGAGAGGGATACGCAGTATTTT.

This clone was seen only a few times. The chain carries TRBV7-9 and TRBJ1-1; TRBD1 aligns across 7 bases. The CDR3 consists of 14 residues. V was pared by 1 base and J by 1 base, with 0 bases of the junction left unmatched. Germline CDR1 SEHNR, CDR2 FQNEAQ (reference sequence). The CDR3 DNA reads as TGTGCCAGCAGCTTAGGGACAGGGAACACTGAAGCTTTCTTT. Protein sequence: CASSLGTGNTEAFF.

The chain couples TRBV19 to TRBJ2-7; 7 bases line up with TRBD1. Germline lookup yields CDR1 LNHDA and CDR2 SQIVND (reference sequence). The CDR3 contains 16 residues. J gave up 4 bases and V 5 bases, and 14 bases lay outside the gene matches. The CDR3, as DNA: TGTGCCAGTAGTGCCCCTAGGGAGACAGGGTCGTACGAGCAGTACTTC. Translating it yields CASSAPRETGSYEQYF.

The chain links TRBV3-1 (or the pseudogene TRBV3-2) to TRBJ1-5; no reliable D call. This CDR3 is 14 amino acids long. The germline CDR1 and CDR2 sequences are LGHDT and YNNKEL (reference sequence). Trimming took off 0 bases at V and 9 bases at J, with 12 bases between the two ends. The CDR3 sequence is CASSQEAFGRPQHF. CDR3 sequence (DNA): TGTGCCAGCAGCCAAGAAGCGTTCGGCCGGCCCCAGCATTTT.

This chain uses TRBV2 with TRBJ2-7; 7 nucleotides align to TRBD2. CDR1 is SNHLY and CDR2 is FYNNEI in the germline V gene. The trim removed 7 bases at V and 4 bases at J, leaving 10 bases unmatched. The CDR3 covers 14 residues. The CDR3 nucleotides are TGTGCCAGCATCCCCGGGGAGGGACGATACGAGCAGTACTTC. This codes for CASIPGEGRYEQYF.

The chain joins TRBV4-3 to TRBJ1-1, with 7 bases matching TRBD1. The V and J ends lost 4 bases and 1 base, in that order; junction bases with no gene match: 9. CDR1 LGHNA and CDR2 YSLEER come from the germline V gene. CDR3 length equals 16 residues. This CDR3 is CASSPRTGGGNTEAFF. As DNA, the CDR3 is TGCGCCAGCAGCCCTCGGACAGGAGGTGGGAACACTGAAGCTTTCTTT.

The rearrangement joins TRBV3-1 (or the pseudogene TRBV3-2) to TRBJ2-2; 12 bases are a match to TRBD1. Trimming at V came to 8 bases and at J to 5 bases, leaving 3 bases not matched to a gene. CDR1 and CDR2 from the germline V gene are LGHDT and YNNKEL (reference sequence). The CDR3 totals 14 residues. As DNA, the CDR3 is TGTGCCAGCCGGGGACAGGGGGCGACCGGGGAGCTGTTTTTT. Translating it yields CASRGQGATGELFF.

This chain uses TRBV5-1 with TRBJ2-7; 8 nucleotides agree with TRBD1. Germline V gene data show CDR1 as SGHRS and CDR2 as YFSETQ. The V and J ends lost 0 bases and 2 bases, in that order; junction bases with no gene match: 7. This CDR3 comprises 16 residues. This chain's CDR3 is CASSLALTGVAYEQYF. The CDR3 DNA reads as TGCGCCAGCAGCTTGGCGCTGACAGGGGTAGCCTACGAGCAGTACTTC.

V usage is TRBV10-3 and J usage is TRBJ2-3; perhaps TRBD2 as D (6 bases). CDR1 is ENHRY, CDR2 SYGVKD, per germline. CDR3 length equals 14 residues. V was cut by 10 bases and J by 5 bases, with 19 bases left in between. CDR3 DNA sequence: TGTGCCAGCCGACTAGGATGGCAGGGAGATACGCAGTATTTT. It specifies CASRLGWQGDTQYF.

As to this clone: Other DNA variants within this sample encode the same CDR3. V and J are TRBV19 and TRBJ1-5; D is possibly TRBD1 (6 bases). This CDR3 has 13 amino acids. Deletions cut 5 bases from V and 1 base from J, with 6 bases between. CDR1 and CDR2 (germline): LNHDA, SQIVND (reference sequence). The CDR3 DNA reads TGTGCCAGTAGTGGACAGAGCAATCAGCCCCAGCATTTT. The encoded protein is CASSGQSNQPQHF.

This clone has a handful of counts. This rearrangement joins TRBV7-9 to TRBJ2-3; D remains ambiguous. The CDR3 length is 13 residues. From germline, CDR1 is SEHNR and CDR2 FQNEAQ (reference sequence). V lost 5 bases and J 6 bases, leaving 12 bases between the germline ends. CDR3 coding DNA: TGTGCCAGCAGCCCCAAAGGGCCGGATACGCAGTATTTT. It specifies CASSPKGPDTQYF.

This clone has more than one count but fewer than ten. The CDR3: CASSATGGHQPQHF. CDR3 nucleotides: TGTGCCAGCAGCGCGACAGGGGGCCATCAGCCCCAGCATTTT. V is TRBV9 and J is TRBJ1-5, with 10 bases lining up with TRBD1. The CDR3 runs to 14 residues. The germline V gene encodes CDR1 SGDLS and CDR2 YYNGEE. V shed 3 bases and J 5 bases; nucleotides not matched to a gene: 2.

The V call is TRBV14, the J call TRBJ1-2, with 9 nucleotides matching TRBD1. CDR3 length equals 15 residues. With 4 bases clipped from V and 2 bases from J, the junction kept 5 bases outside the gene matches. Germline values: CDR1 SGHDN, CDR2 FVKESK. Written as DNA, the CDR3 is TGTGCCAGCAGCCCCCCTGGACAGGGGAACTATGGCTACACCTTC. As protein: CASSPPGQGNYGYTF.